Presented here are 30 T cell receptor beta chains from one specimen sequenced in a study of a mutant IDH1 vaccine in newly diagnosed glioma (dated by TCRdb to the early 2020s). This specimen's time point label, per the study, means: week 11, during vaccination. Each vaccine dose was 300 ug of a 20-mer mutant IDH1 peptide in Montanide, given subcutaneously with topical imiquimod. Receptor amplification or capture employed the immunoSEQ multiplex PCR assay. TCRdb took this table from immuneACCESS and kept in-frame rearrangements with V and J called. Such tables lack part of the clones; where checked against another copy, unresolved V genes explain under half of the gap, and the rest is unexplained. Counted in this sample were approximately 24,000 clones; 70% to 80% of them appeared once. The top ten clones comprise approximately 9% of the sample. No antigen has been assigned to these receptors. The sequences come from PBMCs, collected from a glioma patient whose treatment included an IDH1 peptide vaccine. The receptors stem from a woman younger than 35 with glioma.

This clone was observed a handful of times. The rearrangement joins TRBV30 to TRBJ2-2; 7 bases fit TRBD2. Germline trimming cut 7 bases from V and 4 bases from J; bases unmatched to any gene: 3. The germline V gene has CDR1 GTSNPN and CDR2 SVGIG (reference sequence). This CDR3 is built from 12 residues. CDR3 DNA sequence: TGTGCCTCGGGACTATTCACCGGGGAGCTGTTTTTT. It is translated as CASGLFTGELFF. Full variable domain (outside the CDR3, taken from reference TRBV30 and TRBJ2-2): SQTIHQWPATLVQPVGSPLSLECTVEGTSNPNLYWYRQAAGRGLQLLFYSVGIGQISSEVPQNLSASRPQDRQFILSSKKLLLSDSGFYLCASGLFTGELFFGEGSRLTVL.

This clone has more than one count but fewer than ten. This sequence joins TRBV4-2 and TRBJ2-3; TRBD2 agrees at 11 bases. The CDR3 runs 17 residues. The V gene's germline CDR1 is LGHNA and CDR2 YNFKEQ. After removal of 1 base from V and 4 bases from J, the junction contained 7 bases not matched to a gene. CDR3 nucleotides: TGTGCCAGCAGCCAAGGGATTAGCGGGGGGGGTGCAGATACGCAGTATTTT. Translation: CASSQGISGGGADTQYF.

V gene TRBV30 combines with J gene TRBJ1-4; D uncertain. Trimming pared 2 bases from V and 8 bases from J, leaving 21 bases between. The CDR3 sequence is 16 residues long. Germline values: CDR1 GTSNPN, CDR2 SVGIG (reference sequence). The CDR3 DNA reads as TGTGCCTGGAGTATAACCCGCACCGACCCTGTGGAAAAACTGTTTTTT. Residues: CAWSITRTDPVEKLFF.

The V call is TRBV15, the J call TRBJ2-3; possible D gene TRBD1, 6 bases. Between the trimmed V and J ends, which lost 0 bases and 6 bases, there was a span of 13 bases. The germline CDR1 and CDR2 sequences are LNHNV and YYDKDF (reference sequence). This CDR3 has 15 amino acids. For the CDR3, the DNA is TGTGCCACCAGCAGAGACAGGGGTTCCTTCGATACGCAGTATTTT. Protein sequence: CATSRDRGSFDTQYF.

The rearrangement joins TRBV5-1 to TRBJ1-2, with TRBD1 as a possible D gene (6 bases). Germline CDR1 SGHRS, CDR2 YFSETQ. V was trimmed by 1 base and J by 6 bases, leaving 25 bases between them. The CDR3 loop spans 18 amino acids. The CDR3 DNA reads as TGCGCCAGCAGCTTGCGAATTCCCCAAAGACAGGTTGGCGATGGCTACACCTTC. This codes for CASSLRIPQRQVGDGYTF.

V and J are TRBV2 and TRBJ1-1, with 9 bases that match TRBD1. CDR1 and CDR2 (germline): SNHLY, FYNNEI. This CDR3 spans 15 amino acids. V trimming: 4 bases; J trimming: 1 base; junction bases outside the gene matches: 4. DNA of the CDR3: TGTGCCAGCAGTGGGCCGGGACAGGGGAACACTGAAGCTTTCTTT. This gives the protein CASSGPGQGNTEAFF.

This rearrangement joins TRBV2 to TRBJ2-1, with 14 nucleotides matching TRBD2. Germline V gene data show CDR1 as SNHLY and CDR2 as FYNNEI. There are 16 residues in the CDR3. The V gene end was trimmed by 1 base and the J gene end by 7 bases; junction bases not matched to a gene: 3. DNA for the CDR3: TGTGCCAGCAGTGAAGGACTAGCGGGAGGGCGAAATGAGCAGTTCTTC. Encoded protein: CASSEGLAGGRNEQFF. Looking up the rest from reference TRBV2 and TRBJ2-1 gives the full variable domain: EPEVTQTPSHQVTQMGQEVILRCVPISNHLYFYWYRQILGQKVEFLVSFYNNEISEKSEIFDDQFSVERPDGSNFTLKIRSTKLEDSAMYFCASSEGLAGGRNEQFFGPGTRLTVL.

The chain combines TRBV2 with TRBJ1-6; D is ambiguous. The germline V and J ends were trimmed by 3 bases and 10 bases, with 10 bases remaining between them. Germline values: CDR1 SNHLY, CDR2 FYNNEI. The CDR3 totals 13 residues. CDR3 residues: CASSENPGSPLHF. The CDR3 nucleotides are TGTGCCAGCAGTGAGAATCCTGGATCACCCCTCCACTTT.

V is TRBV18 and J is TRBJ2-5; perhaps TRBD1 as D (5 bases). The CDR3 covers 18 residues. Trimming left V 3 bases short and J 1 base short, with 21 bases between. From germline, CDR1 is KGHSH and CDR2 LQKENI. The CDR3 here is CASSPLLPVQGSQETQYF. DNA of the CDR3: TGTGCCAGCTCACCTCTCCTCCCCGTTCAGGGAAGCCAAGAGACCCAGTACTTC.

V usage is TRBV7-6 and J usage is TRBJ2-3; the D gene is possibly TRBD1 (6 bases). This CDR3 has 14 amino acids. The germline gives CDR1 SGHVS, CDR2 FNYEAQ. The V end lost 5 bases, the J end lost 4 bases, and 13 bases lay between the germline ends. CDR3 residues: CASSLPGVADTQYF. The DNA for the CDR3 is TGTGCCAGCAGCCTCCCAGGGGTGGCAGATACGCAGTATTTT.

This clone occurred once. The chain is built from TRBV10-3 and TRBJ2-3; 7 positions match TRBD2. Germline V gives CDR1 ENHRY, CDR2 SYGVKD. Losses at the gene ends were 4 bases for V and 3 bases for J; bases not matched to a gene: 4. The CDR3 loop spans 14 amino acids. CDR3 DNA: TGTGCCATCAGTGGGCTAGCGGTGACAGATACGCAGTATTTT. Amino acids: CAISGLAVTDTQYF.

The rearrangement uses TRBV7-6 and TRBJ1-2; TRBD1 matches 11 bases. The trim removed 3 bases at V and 6 bases at J, leaving 0 bases unmatched. Per the germline V gene, CDR1 is SGHVS and CDR2 is FNYEAQ. This CDR3 spans 13 amino acids. The CDR3 DNA sequence: TGTGCCAGCAGCTTGGACAGGGGGCATGGCTACACCTTC. This codes for CASSLDRGHGYTF.

The chain uses TRBV29-1 and TRBJ2-7; 8 nucleotides align to TRBD1. Germline assignment: CDR1 SQVTM and CDR2 ANQGSEA. V gave up 6 bases and J gave up 5 bases; unmatched junction bases: 6. CDR3 length: 12 amino acids. The CDR3 loop is CSVRRQGNEQYF. CDR3 nucleotides: TGCAGCGTACGACGACAGGGGAACGAGCAGTACTTC.

The gene calls are TRBV11-2 and TRBJ1-2, with no clear D. V lost 1 base and J 5 bases, leaving 14 bases between the germline ends. CDR1 is SGHAT, CDR2 FQNNGV, per germline. The CDR3 is made up of 15 amino acids. The CDR3 is CASSLGGFGSYGYTF. The CDR3 DNA is TGTGCCAGCAGCTTAGGAGGGTTCGGGTCTTATGGCTACACCTTC. Full variable domain (outside the CDR3, taken from reference TRBV11-2 and TRBJ1-2): EAGVAQSPRYKIIEKRQSVAFWCNPISGHATLYWYQQILGQGPKLLIQFQNNGVVDDSQLPKDRFSAERLKGVDSTLKIQPAKLEDSAVYLCASSLGGFGSYGYTFGSGTRLTVV.

The CDR3 reads CASSSRTSTDTQYF. CDR3 DNA: TGTGCCAGCAGCTCACGCACTAGCACAGATACGCAGTATTTT. The V call is TRBV5-6, the J call TRBJ2-3, with D unresolved. V was pared by 3 bases and J by 0 bases, with 8 bases between. The CDR3 spans 14 residues. The germline V gene encodes CDR1 SGHDT and CDR2 YYEEEE.

This rearrangement joins TRBV5-4 to TRBJ2-7; the D gene is possibly TRBD2 (5 bases). CDR1 and CDR2 from the germline V gene are SGHNT and YYREEE (reference sequence). V was pared by 3 bases and J by 7 bases, with 14 bases between. The CDR3 extends over 13 amino acids. The CDR3 coding sequence is TGTGCCAGCAGCTCCGGATCCTCGGGGGAGCAGTACTTC. This encodes CASSSGSSGEQYF.

The rearrangement uses TRBV5-8 and TRBJ1-1; D is uncertain. CDR3 size: 12 residues. CDR1 is SGHTS and CDR2 is YDEGEE in the germline V gene. With 4 bases removed from V and 3 bases from J, the gap between germline ends came to 7 bases. DNA of the CDR3: TGTGCCAGCAGCCTCACCCACACTGAAGCTTTCTTT. It is translated as CASSLTHTEAFF.

Here the CDR3 reads CASSTSGITGNTIYF. CDR3 coding DNA: TGTGCCAGTAGTACGTCAGGGATAACTGGAAACACCATATATTTT. The V and J genes are TRBV19 and TRBJ1-3, with D possibly TRBD1 on 5 matching bases. The germline V gene encodes CDR1 LNHDA and CDR2 SQIVND (reference sequence). V gave up 4 bases and J gave up 2 bases, with 12 bases separating them. This CDR3 is 15 amino acids long.

The chain joins TRBV7-9 to TRBJ2-7; 7 bases match TRBD1. Per germline, CDR1 SEHNR and CDR2 FQNEAQ (reference sequence). This CDR3 contains 17 residues. The chain's CDR3 is CLPAYRGRRGRGSEQYF. The CDR3 DNA is TGTTTGCCAGCCTACAGGGGACGAAGGGGGCGCGGGTCCGAGCAGTACTTC.

Concerning this clone itself: In the same sample, other DNA sequences code for this CDR3. The chain links TRBV15 to TRBJ1-5; D perhaps matches TRBD1 (6 bases). The CDR3 has 13 residues. Germline values: CDR1 LNHNV, CDR2 YYDKDF (reference sequence). V was shortened by 3 bases and J by 6 bases, with 9 bases between the two germline ends. CDR3 region: CATSREGGQPQHF. The CDR3 bases are TGTGCCACCAGCAGGGAAGGGGGTCAGCCCCAGCATTTT.

V is TRBV27 and J is TRBJ2-1; D might be TRBD1 (5 bases). This CDR3 has 15 residues. The germline V gene has CDR1 MNHEY and CDR2 SMNVEV (reference sequence). Trimming shortened V by 2 bases and J by 7 bases, and 15 bases separated the two germline ends. Written as DNA, the CDR3 is TGTGCCAGCAGTTTAGGGTCAGGGCGGTGGAATGAGCAGTTCTTC. Its protein product is CASSLGSGRWNEQFF.

The genes are TRBV7-9 and TRBJ2-3; 9 bases fit TRBD1. The CDR3 extends over 15 amino acids. Germline CDR1 reads SEHNR; CDR2 reads FQNEAQ (reference sequence). V lost 0 bases and J lost 4; bases outside the gene matches: 2. The CDR3 DNA reads TGTGCCAGCAGCTTAGCACAGGGGGCTCCAGATACGCAGTATTTT. Translated, it gives CASSLAQGAPDTQYF.

The chain joins TRBV29-1 to TRBJ1-4; D not resolved. V was shortened by 1 base and J by 7 bases, with 13 bases between the two germline ends. The CDR3 is 14 residues long. Germline CDR1 and CDR2: SQVTM and ANQGSEA. CDR3 loop: CSVEGQAGGEKLFF. Written as DNA, the CDR3 is TGCAGCGTTGAAGGCCAGGCGGGAGGTGAAAAACTGTTTTTT.

This sequence joins TRBV25-1 and TRBJ1-1; no clear D. The CDR3 spans 12 residues. Looked up from germline, CDR1 is MGHDK and CDR2 is SYGVNS. V shed 2 bases and J shed 5 bases, with 6 bases lying between them. CDR3 sequence reads: CASSEVGTEAFF. The CDR3 DNA follows: TGTGCCAGCAGTGAAGTCGGGACTGAAGCTTTCTTT.

This chain uses TRBV7-9 with TRBJ2-1, with 7 nucleotides matching TRBD1. This CDR3 region has 17 residues. Germline V CDR1 and CDR2: SEHNR, FQNEAQ (reference sequence). With 0 bases clipped from V and 12 bases from J, the junction kept 17 bases outside the gene matches. CDR3 loop: CASSLANTGASEESQFF. DNA for the CDR3: TGTGCCAGCAGCTTAGCCAATACAGGGGCGAGTGAAGAGTCGCAGTTCTTC.

The gene calls are TRBV30 and TRBJ1-1, with 8 bases lining up with TRBD1. This CDR3 has 13 residues. V was pared by 4 bases and J by 4 bases, with 5 bases of the junction left unmatched. From germline, CDR1 is GTSNPN and CDR2 SVGIG (reference sequence). This chain's CDR3 is CAWTWTGSTEAFF. The CDR3, as DNA: TGTGCCTGGACATGGACAGGGAGCACTGAAGCTTTCTTT.

Only one count was recorded for this clone. This chain connects TRBV11-2 to TRBJ2-3, with no clear D. Germline V gene data show CDR1 as SGHAT and CDR2 as FQNNGV. CDR3 length: 12 amino acids. V lost 2 bases, J lost 6 bases, and 6 bases lay in between. The CDR3 sequence: CASSLWVDTQYF. In DNA form, the CDR3 reads TGTGCCAGCAGCTTATGGGTGGATACGCAGTATTTT. Full variable domain (rest looked up from reference TRBV11-2 and TRBJ2-3): EAGVAQSPRYKIIEKRQSVAFWCNPISGHATLYWYQQILGQGPKLLIQFQNNGVVDDSQLPKDRFSAERLKGVDSTLKIQPAKLEDSAVYLCASSLWVDTQYFGPGTRLTVL.

The chain recombines TRBV10-2 with TRBJ2-7; 11 bases align to TRBD1. Germline V CDR1 and CDR2: WSHSY, SAAADI. Trimming took 2 bases from V and 1 from J; bases not matched to a gene: 16. The CDR3 length is 20 residues. CDR3 in amino acids: CASSEAPWDRGTPNSYEQYF. The CDR3 DNA reads TGCGCCAGCAGTGAGGCCCCCTGGGACAGGGGGACGCCCAATTCCTACGAGCAGTACTTC.

The chain combines TRBV7-2 with TRBJ2-5, with 7 bases fitting TRBD1. The germline V gene has CDR1 SGHTA and CDR2 FQGNSA. With 1 base clipped from V and 5 bases from J, the junction kept 1 base outside the gene matches. CDR3 length: 13 amino acids. The CDR3 coding sequence is TGTGCCAGCAGCTTAGACAGGGGTGAGACCCAGTACTTC. The encoded protein is CASSLDRGETQYF.

The chain carries TRBV7-8 and TRBJ2-7, with 9 positions matching TRBD1. The ends lost 1 base at V and 3 bases at J; junction bases unmatched: 4. The CDR3 runs to 15 residues. Germline CDR1 is SGHVS and CDR2 is FQNEAQ. Here the CDR3 DNA reads TGTGCCAGCAGCTTAGGGATGACAGGGGGCTACGAGCAGTACTTC. This gives the protein CASSLGMTGGYEQYF.